Listed here is a single TCR beta chain. The data were taken from a study of metastatic and nonmetastatic thyroid tumors. Turning to the study itself: Malignant thyroid and benign thyroid patients provided blood and tumor or nodule tissue whose repertoires were compared.

The V gene end was trimmed by 7 bases and the J gene end by 7 bases; junction bases not matched to a gene: 13. CDR3 size: 16 residues. CDR1 is SNHLY, CDR2 FYNNEI, per germline. Thyroid surgery was performed in patients who had received no treatment beforehand. With MiXCR, TCRdb reprocessed the PCR reads. The table includes about 13,000 clones, around 25% detected once. The gene calls are TRBV2 and TRBJ2-3; 11 bases align to TRBD2. This clonotype originated in a male donor with papillary thyroid cancer or a benign thyroid nodule (not recorded which). Some clones in this sample may be carry-over from other donors' samples. The sequenced sample was blood. CDR3 coding DNA: TGTGCCAGCAAAGGCCCGCTAGCGGGAGGCCCCCATACGCAGTATTTT. Translating gives CASKGPLAGGPHTQYF. Full variable domain (outside the CDR3, taken from reference TRBV2 and TRBJ2-3): EPEVTQTPSHQVTQMGQEVILRCVPISNHLYFYWYRQILGQKVEFLVSFYNNEISEKSEIFDDQFSVERPDGSNFTLKIRSTKLEDSAMYFCASKGPLAGGPHTQYFGPGTRLTVL.